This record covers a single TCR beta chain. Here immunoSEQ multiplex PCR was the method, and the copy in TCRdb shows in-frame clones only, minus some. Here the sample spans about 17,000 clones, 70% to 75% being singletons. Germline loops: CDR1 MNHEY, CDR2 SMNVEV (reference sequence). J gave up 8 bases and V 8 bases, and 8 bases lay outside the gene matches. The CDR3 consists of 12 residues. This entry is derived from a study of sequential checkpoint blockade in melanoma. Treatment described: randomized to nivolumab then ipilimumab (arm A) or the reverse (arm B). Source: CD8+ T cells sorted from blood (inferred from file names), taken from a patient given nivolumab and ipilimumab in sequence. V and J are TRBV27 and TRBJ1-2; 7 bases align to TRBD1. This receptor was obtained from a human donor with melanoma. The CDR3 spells CASGSGGQGYTF. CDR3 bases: TGTGCCAGCGGGTCAGGGGGGCAGGGCTACACCTTC.